The next 26 T cell receptor beta chains were all read from a single sample in a study of blood T cell repertoires in COVID-19. Libraries were prepared by immunoSEQ multiplex PCR; TCRdb keeps only in-frame clonotypes and omits some of them. The table records about 230,000 clones, around 88% of them present only once. Input material: PBMCs or T cells enriched from blood (not recorded which). The receptors come from a middle-aged woman with acute COVID-19.

The V gene is TRBV5-1, the J gene TRBJ2-1; D may be TRBD2 (6 bases). CDR1 and CDR2 from the germline V gene are SGHRS and YFSETQ. CDR3 length equals 14 residues. The V gene lost 0 bases and the J gene lost 7 bases, with 11 bases spanning the gap. In DNA, the CDR3 is TGCGCCAGCAGCTTGGCGGAGGGCCTAAATGAGCAGTTCTTC. The encoded protein is CASSLAEGLNEQFF. The whole variable domain, remainder taken from reference TRBV5-1 and TRBJ2-1, is KAGVTQTPRYLIKTRGQQVTLSCSPISGHRSVSWYQQTPGQGLQFLFEYFSETQRNKGNFPGRFSGRQFSNSRSEMNVSTLELGDSALYLCASSLAEGLNEQFFGPGTRLTVL.

This chain joins TRBV5-6 and TRBJ2-1; no reliable D call. Germline-derived CDR1 and CDR2 are SGHDT and YYEEEE. The length of the CDR3 is 15 residues. V shed 3 bases and J shed 4 bases, with 14 bases lying between them. CDR3 nucleotides: TGTGCCAGCAGCTACACCCCGGAGAGGTACAATGAGCAGTTCTTC. Amino acid sequence: CASSYTPERYNEQFF. The variable domain in full, completed from reference TRBV5-6 and TRBJ2-1, reads DAGVTQSPTHLIKTRGQQVTLRCSPKSGHDTVSWYQQALGQGPQFIFQYYEEEERQRGNFPDRFSGHQFPNYSSELNVNALLLGDSALYLCASSYTPERYNEQFFGPGTRLTVL.

The chain recombines TRBV30 with TRBJ1-5; maybe TRBD1 (5 bases). The germline V gene encodes CDR1 GTSNPN and CDR2 SVGIG (reference sequence). Trimming removed 5 bases at V and 7 bases at J, with 15 bases between. CDR3 length: 13 residues. This CDR3 is CAWLQVNGQPQHF. Written as DNA, the CDR3 is TGTGCCTGGCTACAGGTTAATGGGCAGCCCCAGCATTTT. Complete variable domain (other parts from reference TRBV30 and TRBJ1-5): SQTIHQWPATLVQPVGSPLSLECTVEGTSNPNLYWYRQAAGRGLQLLFYSVGIGQISSEVPQNLSASRPQDRQFILSSKKLLLSDSGFYLCAWLQVNGQPQHFGDGTRLSIL.

CDR3 nucleotide sequence: TGTGCCAGTAGTTGGCGGGAGGTGCCTTACAATGAGCAGTTCTTC. Residues: CASSWREVPYNEQFF. V and J are TRBV19 and TRBJ2-1; 8 nucleotides align to TRBD2. Germline-derived CDR1 and CDR2 are LNHDA and SQIVND (reference sequence). The CDR3 has 15 amino acids. The V segment lost 5 bases and the J segment 4 bases; nucleotides outside the gene matches: 7.

The chain uses TRBV11-2 and TRBJ2-3, with D maybe TRBD1 (6 bases). This CDR3 is 15 amino acids long. Germline loops: CDR1 SGHAT, CDR2 FQNNGV. The V gene lost 6 bases and the J gene lost 4 bases, with 17 bases spanning the gap. The CDR3 bases are TGTGCCAGCAGATCCCAGGGGTCGGACTCAGATACGCAGTATTTT. This encodes CASRSQGSDSDTQYF.

The chain has TRBV6-5 and TRBJ1-3; D may be TRBD1 (6 bases). V lost 6 bases and J 5 bases, leaving 17 bases between the germline ends. The germline gives CDR1 MNHEY, CDR2 SVGAGI. The CDR3 spans 15 residues. CDR3: CASSPGGPLRNTIYF. The CDR3 DNA reads TGTGCCAGCAGCCCCGGGGGGCCGCTTAGAAACACCATATATTTT.

The chain recombines TRBV5-1 with TRBJ1-6; TRBD1 might be the D (6 bases). Trimming pared 4 bases from V and 8 bases from J, leaving 19 bases between. Germline CDR1 SGHRS, CDR2 YFSETQ. There are 16 residues in the CDR3. The CDR3 is CASSPRGLMEDSPLHF. CDR3 DNA sequence: TGCGCCAGCAGCCCGAGGGGGTTGATGGAGGATTCACCCCTCCACTTT.

The V and J genes are TRBV5-1 and TRBJ1-3; TRBD1 is a possible D gene (6 bases). CDR3 size: 15 residues. Germline V gene lookup returns CDR1 SGHRS and CDR2 YFSETQ. The V and J ends lost 4 bases and 4 bases respectively, with 15 bases between them. DNA for the CDR3: TGCGCCAGCAGCCACAGGGTCACTGGGGGAAACACCATATATTTT. Translation: CASSHRVTGGNTIYF.

V and J are TRBV7-2 and TRBJ2-5, with TRBD2 as a possible D gene (5 bases). The CDR3 sequence is 17 residues long. The germline CDR1 and CDR2 sequences are SGHTA and FQGNSA. V shed 0 bases and J shed 4 bases, with 18 bases lying between them. The CDR3 DNA sequence: TGTGCCAGCAGCTTAGCGGTTGTAACCTCGAGGGCAGAGACCCAGTACTTC. This translates into CASSLAVVTSRAETQYF.

V and J are TRBV6-5 and TRBJ2-7, with D maybe TRBD2 (5 bases). V was pared by 6 bases and J by 7 bases, with 16 bases between. The CDR3 loop spans 13 amino acids. Germline CDR1 reads MNHEY; CDR2 reads SVGAGI. CDR3 loop: CASRIDGLREQYV. CDR3 DNA: TGTGCCAGCAGAATAGACGGACTGCGAGAGCAGTACGTC.

The J gene is TRBJ2-3, the V gene TRBV12-3 or TRBV12-4, with D uncertain. V was clipped by 0 bases and J by 7 bases, with 5 bases between them. This CDR3 is 12 amino acids long. CDR3 sequence reads: CASSLASNTQYF. The CDR3 DNA reads as TGTGCCAGCAGTTTAGCTTCTAATACGCAGTATTTT.

The chain employs TRBV15 and TRBJ2-1; 10 bases agree with TRBD1. The CDR3 covers 16 residues. V lost 4 bases, J lost 7 bases, and 10 bases stayed unmatched. CDR1 is LNHNV and CDR2 is YYDKDF in the germline V gene (reference sequence). The CDR3 region has the DNA TGTGCCACCAGCAAGACCCCCGGGACAGGGGAAAATGAGCAGTTCTTC. Translating gives CATSKTPGTGENEQFF.

The rearrangement uses TRBV5-4 and TRBJ1-1; D gene unclear. Per the germline V gene, CDR1 is SGHNT and CDR2 is YYREEE (reference sequence). The CDR3 has 13 residues. Deletions cut 4 bases from V and 1 base from J, with 8 bases between. The CDR3 DNA reads TGTGCCAGCAGCCCACAGCAGAACACTGAAGCTTTCTTT. It yields the protein CASSPQQNTEAFF.

Many counts were recorded for this clone. The chain employs TRBV20-1 and TRBJ1-1; 8 bases align to TRBD1. Losses at the gene ends were 5 bases for V and 5 bases for J; bases not matched to a gene: 1. This CDR3 is built from 11 residues. Germline values: CDR1 DFQATT, CDR2 SNEGSKA (reference sequence). The CDR3 coding sequence is TGCAGTGCTGGGACAGGAACTGAAGCTTTCTTT. Translation: CSAGTGTEAFF.

A remark on this clone: One end of the junction does not line up with germline, which may come from a read error. The CDR3: CASSAGYTGWREF. The CDR3 nucleotides read TGTGCCAGCAGCGCCGGGTACACAGGTTGGCGGGAGTTT. The chain has TRBV7-9 and TRBJ2-3, with 7 bases identical to TRBD2. Germline V lookup: CDR1 SEHNR, CDR2 FQNEAQ (reference sequence). The CDR3 runs 13 residues.

This clone has only one observation. The V and J genes are TRBV24-1 and TRBJ2-1, with 9 bases aligning to TRBD2. Per the germline V gene, CDR1 is KGHDR and CDR2 is SFDVKD. This CDR3 spans 14 amino acids. V lost 5 bases, J lost 9 bases, and 7 bases stayed unmatched. DNA of the CDR3: TGTGCCACCAGTGGTGCGGGAGGGACGGGTGAGCAGTTCTTC. Translated: CATSGAGGTGEQFF.

This chain connects TRBV24-1 to TRBJ2-7; tentative D call: TRBD2 (7 bases). V was shortened by 4 bases and J by 5 bases, with 20 bases between the two germline ends. Per germline, CDR1 KGHDR and CDR2 SFDVKD. The CDR3 is made up of 16 amino acids. The CDR3 DNA reads TGTGCCACCAGTGAGAGGGGGGGGAAGGAACTGGACGAGCAGTACGTC. Translated: CATSERGGKELDEQYV.

The chain has TRBV6-2 or TRBV6-3 and TRBJ2-1, with 10 bases that match TRBD2. This CDR3 comprises 16 residues. V shed 6 bases, J shed 4 bases, and the junction held 9 bases outside the gene matches. Germline CDR1 and CDR2: MNHEY and SVGEGT. As DNA, the CDR3 is TGTGCCAGCAGCCCTCGGACTAGCGGAAAATACAATGAGCAGTTCTTC. Protein: CASSPRTSGKYNEQFF.

The rearrangement uses TRBV5-1 and TRBJ1-5; D call uncertain. Germline assignment: CDR1 SGHRS and CDR2 YFSETQ. V dropped 4 bases and J dropped 0 bases, with 11 bases sitting between them. The CDR3 runs 15 residues. CDR3 in DNA: TGCGCCAGCAGCCCTGTCGGGGATAGCAATCAGCCCCAGCATTTT. The encoded protein is CASSPVGDSNQPQHF.

V gene TRBV9 combines with J gene TRBJ2-1; 12 bases align to TRBD2. V trimming: 0 bases; J trimming: 8 bases; junction bases outside the gene matches: 9. Germline V gene sequence: CDR1 SGDLS, CDR2 YYNGEE. The CDR3 sequence is 17 residues long. CDR3 in amino acids: CASSVDPSGGALDEQFF. As DNA, the CDR3 is TGTGCCAGCAGCGTAGACCCTAGCGGGGGGGCTCTAGATGAGCAGTTCTTC.

This chain connects TRBV24-1 to TRBJ2-1; possible D gene TRBD2, 6 bases. The germline gives CDR1 KGHDR, CDR2 SFDVKD. This CDR3 spans 14 amino acids. V was trimmed by 12 bases and J by 0 bases, leaving 14 bases between them. Here the CDR3 reads CAVGGDLSYNEQFF. DNA of the CDR3: TGTGCCGTAGGCGGGGACCTCTCCTACAATGAGCAGTTCTTC.

The chain's CDR3 is CSAVSDGTGSTNYGYTF. For the CDR3, the DNA is TGCAGCGCCGTTTCCGATGGGACAGGGAGCACTAACTATGGCTACACCTTC. The rearrangement joins TRBV29-1 to TRBJ1-2; 9 bases are a match to TRBD1. This CDR3 spans 17 amino acids. V shed 7 bases, J shed 0 bases, and the junction held 15 bases outside the gene matches. Germline lookup yields CDR1 SQVTM and CDR2 ANQGSEA.

V gene TRBV7-9 combines with J gene TRBJ1-2; D might be TRBD1 (5 bases). V was cut by 3 bases and J by 5 bases, with 10 bases left in between. The germline V gene has CDR1 SEHNR and CDR2 FQNEAQ (reference sequence). This CDR3 spans 13 amino acids. The CDR3 region has the DNA TGTGCCAGCAGCTTCCGCGACAGTTATGGCTACACCTTC. It is translated as CASSFRDSYGYTF.

The chain is built from TRBV6-2 or TRBV6-3 and TRBJ2-2, with TRBD2 matching 7 bases. The V and J ends lost 2 bases and 3 bases, in that order; junction bases with no gene match: 3. The CDR3 loop spans 15 amino acids. Germline values: CDR1 MNHEY, CDR2 SVGEGT. CDR3: CASSYGLADTGELFF. The CDR3, as DNA: TGTGCCAGCAGTTACGGGCTAGCGGACACCGGGGAGCTGTTTTTT.

This chain connects TRBV5-1 to TRBJ1-1; perhaps TRBD1 as D (5 bases). This CDR3 is built from 13 residues. In germline, CDR1 is SGHRS, CDR2 YFSETQ. Trimming stripped 5 bases from V and 4 bases from J, with 12 bases between. The CDR3 DNA sequence: TGCGCCAGCAGGTTACAGGATGGCACTGAAGCTTTCTTT. This encodes CASRLQDGTEAFF.

This clone appeared a single time. The chain couples TRBV4-1 to TRBJ1-1; 8 nucleotides match TRBD1. Germline V gene data show CDR1 as MGHRA and CDR2 as YSYEKL. The CDR3 sequence is 15 residues long. V was clipped by 4 bases and J by 4 bases; unmatched bases: 8. The chain's CDR3 is CASSLSGGGGTEAFF. The CDR3 DNA follows: TGCGCCAGCAGCCTATCAGGGGGCGGGGGCACTGAAGCTTTCTTT.